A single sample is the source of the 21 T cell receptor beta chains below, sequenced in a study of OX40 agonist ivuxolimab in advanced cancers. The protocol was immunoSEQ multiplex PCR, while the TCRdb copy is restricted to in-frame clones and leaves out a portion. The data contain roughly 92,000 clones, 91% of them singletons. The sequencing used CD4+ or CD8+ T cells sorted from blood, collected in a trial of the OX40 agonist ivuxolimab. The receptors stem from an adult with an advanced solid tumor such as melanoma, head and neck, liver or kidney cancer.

CDR3 coding DNA: TGCAGCGTTGAGCTCATTTCCTACGAGCAGTACTTC. This codes for CSVELISYEQYF. The chain combines TRBV29-1 with TRBJ2-7; no clear D. Trimming shortened V by 3 bases and J by 1 base, and 7 bases separated the two germline ends. The CDR3 runs to 12 residues. Germline CDR1 and CDR2: SQVTM and ANQGSEA.

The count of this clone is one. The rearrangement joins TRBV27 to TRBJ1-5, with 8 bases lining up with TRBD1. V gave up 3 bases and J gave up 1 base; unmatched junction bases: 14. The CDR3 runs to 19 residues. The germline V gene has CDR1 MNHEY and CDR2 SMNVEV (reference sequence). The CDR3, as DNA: TGTGCCAGCAGTTTTCCGTGGACAGGGATGGAGATAAGCAATCAGCCCCAGCATTTT. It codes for CASSFPWTGMEISNQPQHF.

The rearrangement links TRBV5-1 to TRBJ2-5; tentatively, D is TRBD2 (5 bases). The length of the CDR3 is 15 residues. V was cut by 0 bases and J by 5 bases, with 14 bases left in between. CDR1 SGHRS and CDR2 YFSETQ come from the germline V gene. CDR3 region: CASSLEGGPVETQYF. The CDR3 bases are TGCGCCAGCAGCTTGGAGGGCGGGCCTGTTGAGACCCAGTACTTC.

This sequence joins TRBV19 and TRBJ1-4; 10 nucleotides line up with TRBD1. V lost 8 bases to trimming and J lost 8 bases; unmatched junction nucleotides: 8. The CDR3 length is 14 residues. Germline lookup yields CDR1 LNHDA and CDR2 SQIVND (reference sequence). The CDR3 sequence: CASRRTGGGEKLFF. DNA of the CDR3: TGTGCCAGTCGAAGGACAGGGGGAGGCGAAAAACTGTTTTTT.

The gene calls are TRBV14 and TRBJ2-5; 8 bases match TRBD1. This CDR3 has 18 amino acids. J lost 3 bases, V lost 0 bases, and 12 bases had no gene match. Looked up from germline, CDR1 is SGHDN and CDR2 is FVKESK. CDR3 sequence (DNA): TGTGCCAGCAGCCAAGAATTCCCCGGACAGGGTTCCGAAGAGACCCAGTACTTC. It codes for CASSQEFPGQGSEETQYF.

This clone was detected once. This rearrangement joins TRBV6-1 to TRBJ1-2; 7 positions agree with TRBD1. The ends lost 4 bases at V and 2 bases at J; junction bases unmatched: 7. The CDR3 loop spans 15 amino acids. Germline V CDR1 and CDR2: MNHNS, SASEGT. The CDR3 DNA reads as TGTGCCAGCAGTGTATGGGACAGAGACAACTATGGCTACACCTTC. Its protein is CASSVWDRDNYGYTF.

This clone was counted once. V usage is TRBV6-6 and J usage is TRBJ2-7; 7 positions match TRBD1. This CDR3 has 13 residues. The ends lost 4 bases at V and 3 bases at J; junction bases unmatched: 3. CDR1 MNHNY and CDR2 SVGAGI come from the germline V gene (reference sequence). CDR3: CASSFGTVYEQYF. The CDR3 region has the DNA TGTGCCAGCAGTTTCGGGACAGTCTACGAGCAGTACTTC.

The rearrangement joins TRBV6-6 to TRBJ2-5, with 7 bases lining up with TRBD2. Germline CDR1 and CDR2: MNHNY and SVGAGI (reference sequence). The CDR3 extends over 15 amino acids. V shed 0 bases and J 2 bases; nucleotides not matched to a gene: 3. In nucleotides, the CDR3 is TGTGCCAGCAGTTACTCGCGGGAGCGTCAAGAGACCCAGTACTTC. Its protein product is CASSYSRERQETQYF.

The CDR3, as DNA: TGTGCCAGCAGCCTCGACGTGAACACTGAAGCTTTCTTT. Translating gives CASSLDVNTEAFF. This chain uses TRBV11-2 with TRBJ1-1; the D is unclear. This CDR3 is 13 amino acids long. Germline-derived CDR1 and CDR2 are SGHAT and FQNNGV. Trimming pared 5 bases from V and 0 bases from J, leaving 7 bases between. The whole variable domain, filled in from reference TRBV11-2 and TRBJ1-1, reads EAGVAQSPRYKIIEKRQSVAFWCNPISGHATLYWYQQILGQGPKLLIQFQNNGVVDDSQLPKDRFSAERLKGVDSTLKIQPAKLEDSAVYLCASSLDVNTEAFFGQGTRLTVV.

The CDR3 coding sequence is TGTGCCAGCAGTGAATGGGGACTAGCGGGAGAAGAGACCCAGTACTTC. Protein product: CASSEWGLAGEETQYF. The V call is TRBV25-1, the J call TRBJ2-5, with 14 nucleotides matching TRBD2. The CDR3 runs 16 residues. Per the germline V gene, CDR1 is MGHDK and CDR2 is SYGVNS. Trimming removed 1 base from V and 3 bases from J; junction bases left unmatched: 1.

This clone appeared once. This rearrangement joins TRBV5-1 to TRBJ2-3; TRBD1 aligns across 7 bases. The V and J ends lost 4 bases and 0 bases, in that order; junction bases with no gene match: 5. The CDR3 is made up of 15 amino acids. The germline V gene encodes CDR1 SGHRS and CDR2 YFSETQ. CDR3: CASSRDRTSTDTQYF. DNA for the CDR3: TGCGCCAGCAGCAGGGACAGAACTAGCACAGATACGCAGTATTTT.

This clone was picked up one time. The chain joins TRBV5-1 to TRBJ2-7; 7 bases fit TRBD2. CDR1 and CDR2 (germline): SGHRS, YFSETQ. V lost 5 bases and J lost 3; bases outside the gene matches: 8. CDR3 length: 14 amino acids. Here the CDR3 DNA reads TGCGCCAGCAGTTACGCTAGCGGAGACTACGAGCAGTACTTC. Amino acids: CASSYASGDYEQYF.

The CDR3: CASSSMSGGTEAFF. The DNA of the CDR3 is TGTGCCAGCAGCTCCATGTCCGGAGGAACTGAAGCTTTCTTT. The gene calls are TRBV7-8 and TRBJ1-1; no clear D. CDR1 and CDR2 (germline): SGHVS, FQNEAQ. This CDR3 region has 14 residues. V was clipped by 4 bases and J by 5 bases, with 14 bases between them.

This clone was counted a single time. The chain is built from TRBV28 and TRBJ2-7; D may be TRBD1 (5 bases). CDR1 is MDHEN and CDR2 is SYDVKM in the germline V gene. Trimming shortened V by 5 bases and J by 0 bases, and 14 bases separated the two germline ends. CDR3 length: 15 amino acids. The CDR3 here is CASSQGSLSSYEQYF. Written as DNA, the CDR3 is TGTGCCAGCAGTCAGGGTAGCTTAAGCTCCTACGAGCAGTACTTC.

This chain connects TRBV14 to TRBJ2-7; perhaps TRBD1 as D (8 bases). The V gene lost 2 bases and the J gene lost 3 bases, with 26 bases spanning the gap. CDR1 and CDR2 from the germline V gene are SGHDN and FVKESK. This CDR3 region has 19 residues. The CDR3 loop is CASSQRGGITGQVLYEQYF. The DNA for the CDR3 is TGTGCCAGCAGCCAAAGGGGGGGGATCACGGGACAGGTTCTCTACGAGCAGTACTTC.

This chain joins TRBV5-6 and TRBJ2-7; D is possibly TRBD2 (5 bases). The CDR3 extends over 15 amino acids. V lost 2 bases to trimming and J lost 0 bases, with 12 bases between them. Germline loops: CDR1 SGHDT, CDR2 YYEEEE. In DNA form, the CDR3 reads TGTGCCAGCAGCTTCGGCGGGCGAAGCTCCTACGAGCAGTACTTC. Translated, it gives CASSFGGRSSYEQYF.

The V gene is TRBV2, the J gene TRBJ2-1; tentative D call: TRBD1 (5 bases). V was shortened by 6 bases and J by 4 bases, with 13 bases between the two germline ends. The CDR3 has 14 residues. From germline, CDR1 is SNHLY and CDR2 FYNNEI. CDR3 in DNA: TGTGCCAGCAGGGCCCAGGGCGGATACAATGAGCAGTTCTTC. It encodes CASRAQGGYNEQFF.

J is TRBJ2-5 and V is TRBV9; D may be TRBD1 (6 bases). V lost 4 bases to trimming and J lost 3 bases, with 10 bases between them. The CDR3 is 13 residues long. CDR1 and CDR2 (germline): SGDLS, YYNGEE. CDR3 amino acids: CASSTRTEETQYF. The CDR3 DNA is TGTGCCAGCAGCACCCGGACAGAAGAGACCCAGTACTTC.

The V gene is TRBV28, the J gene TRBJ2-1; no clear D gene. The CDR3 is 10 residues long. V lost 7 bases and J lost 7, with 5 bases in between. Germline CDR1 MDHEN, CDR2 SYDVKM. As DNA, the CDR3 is TGTGCCAGCAAGCTGAATGAGCAGTTCTTC. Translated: CASKLNEQFF.

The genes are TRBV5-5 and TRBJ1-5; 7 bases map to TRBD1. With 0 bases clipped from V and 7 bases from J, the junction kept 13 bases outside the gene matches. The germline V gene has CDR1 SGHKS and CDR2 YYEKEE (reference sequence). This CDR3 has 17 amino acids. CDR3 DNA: TGTGCCAGCAGCTTGGCGGTTGGTACAGGGGTAGGGCAGCCCCAGCATTTT. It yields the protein CASSLAVGTGVGQPQHF.

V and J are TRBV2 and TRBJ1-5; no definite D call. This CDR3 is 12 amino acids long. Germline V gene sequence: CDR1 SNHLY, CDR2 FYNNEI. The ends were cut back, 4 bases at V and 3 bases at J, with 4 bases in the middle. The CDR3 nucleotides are TGTGCCAGCAGTGGGTCCAATCAGCCCCAGCATTTT. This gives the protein CASSGSNQPQHF. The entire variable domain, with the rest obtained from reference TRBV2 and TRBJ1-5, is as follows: EPEVTQTPSHQVTQMGQEVILRCVPISNHLYFYWYRQILGQKVEFLVSFYNNEISEKSEIFDDQFSVERPDGSNFTLKIRSTKLEDSAMYFCASSGSNQPQHFGDGTRLSIL.